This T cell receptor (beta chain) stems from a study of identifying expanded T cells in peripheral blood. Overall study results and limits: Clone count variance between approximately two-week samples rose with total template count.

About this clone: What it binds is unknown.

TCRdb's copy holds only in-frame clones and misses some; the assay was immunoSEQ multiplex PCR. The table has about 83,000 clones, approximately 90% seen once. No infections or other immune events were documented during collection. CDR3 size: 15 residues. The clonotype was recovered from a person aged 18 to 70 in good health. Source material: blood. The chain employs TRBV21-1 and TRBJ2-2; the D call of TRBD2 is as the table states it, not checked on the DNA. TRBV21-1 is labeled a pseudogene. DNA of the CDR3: TGTGCCAGCAGCAAATTAGCGGGGAACACCGGGGAGCTGTTTTTT. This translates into CASSKLAGNTGELFF.